This T cell receptor beta chain was sequenced during a study of blood T cells in healthy people across ages. Turning to the study itself: Per two T cells, about one barcoded beta molecule was captured through template switching.

With a J-beta primer mix and a sample-barcoded 5' primer, a second PCR ran roughly 7 to 11 cycles. Using its own MiXCR run on the 5' RACE reads, TCRdb lists one record per CDR3 protein. The profile shows 750,000 to 1,000,000 distinct CDR3 sequences, about 28% of them singletons. Per the germline V gene, CDR1 is LNHDA and CDR2 is SQIVND (reference sequence). The V end lost 3 bases, the J end lost 11 bases, and 23 bases lay between the germline ends. This CDR3 is 16 amino acids long. This clonotype was detected many times. This sample also belongs to another study, concerning T cells of mothers and their children. That source notes: The sample comes from fewer than 10 healthy Caucasian donors: mothers and children. For each mother, over 8 million TCR beta CDR3 reads were obtained, and for each child, about 3 million.

This receptor was obtained from a woman aged 35 to 49 in good health. The chain combines TRBV19 with TRBJ1-5, with a possible D match to TRBD1 (6 bases). The sequenced material came from blood. CDR3 nucleotide sequence: TGTGCCAGTAGTATTGCATTCGAGGGGGGGTCTAGGACCCAGCATTTT. It yields the protein CASSIAFEGGSRTQHF.